This T cell receptor beta chain was identified in a study of early T cells in non-severe SARS-CoV-2 infection. Study background: Sequencing was performed on bulk RNA from unsorted whole blood, leaving chains unpaired.

Germline assignment: CDR1 SGHVS and CDR2 FNYEAQ. Trimming shortened V by 5 bases and J by 3 bases, and 16 bases separated the two germline ends. The CDR3 runs 15 residues. Attached unique molecular identifiers marked individual cDNA molecules. TCRdb re-called the 5' RACE reads through MiXCR, storing one row per CDR3 protein. There are 42,000 or so distinct CDR3 sequences in the sample; approximately 6.2% occur only once, and more than 7.5% lies in the top ten. This clonotype was seen ten or more times. Its specificity is unknown. Study observations and caveats: Clonotype matching in VDJdb favored anti-spike CD8 responses and did not capture private and CD4 specificities.

The V gene is TRBV7-6, the J gene TRBJ1-2; D is ambiguous. This receptor was taken from an adult who was a healthcare worker with PCR-confirmed SARS-CoV-2 infection or an uninfected control (not recorded which). The input for sequencing was whole blood, taken at baseline. CDR3 sequence: CASSPRTELDYGYTF. The CDR3 region has the DNA TGTGCCAGCAGCCCGCGGACGGAATTGGACTATGGCTACACCTTC.